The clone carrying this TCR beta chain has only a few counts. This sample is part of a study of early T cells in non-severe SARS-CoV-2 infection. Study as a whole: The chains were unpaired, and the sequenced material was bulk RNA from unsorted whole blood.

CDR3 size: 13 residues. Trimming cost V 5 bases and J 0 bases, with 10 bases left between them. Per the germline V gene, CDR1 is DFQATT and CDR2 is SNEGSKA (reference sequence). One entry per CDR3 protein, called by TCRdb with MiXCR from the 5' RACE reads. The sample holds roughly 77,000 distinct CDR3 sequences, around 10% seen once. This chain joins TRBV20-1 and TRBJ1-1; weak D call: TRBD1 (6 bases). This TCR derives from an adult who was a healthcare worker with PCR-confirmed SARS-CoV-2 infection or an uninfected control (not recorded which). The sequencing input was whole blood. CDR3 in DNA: TGCAGTGCTCACAGGGACATGAACACTGAAGCTTTCTTT. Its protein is CSAHRDMNTEAFF.